The T cell receptor (beta chain) under discussion was sequenced for a study of T cells after yellow fever vaccination. Study findings and constraints: The booster response re-showed most primary clones: approximately 97% CD4, approximately 90% CD8. The secondary response was weaker but peaked faster, day 5 versus 15. Researchers cautioned that FACS-sorted repertoires could harbor abundant clonotypes contaminating from the bulk population. It was a small share of clonotypes that appeared in both CD4 and CD8 compartments.

Only a few counts were recorded for this clonotype. Its antigen is still unknown. MiXCR, run by TCRdb on the 5' RACE reads, gives a single entry per CDR3 protein. The data contain under 250,000 distinct CDR3 sequences, 6.9% of them seen just once; the ten biggest clones take up roughly 0.9%. Trimming left V 7 bases short and J 1 base short, with 4 bases between. The CDR3 runs 11 residues. This clonotype originated in a man between 25 and 39 years old who received the YFV17D yellow fever vaccine. The sequencing here drew on CD4+ T cells sorted from PBMCs, taken 15 days after the yellow fever booster vaccination. This chain uses TRBV12-3 or TRBV12-4 with TRBJ1-1; D is unclear. CDR3 sequence: CASTQNTEAFF. The CDR3, as DNA: TGTGCCAGCACTCAGAACACTGAAGCTTTCTTT.